This entry is about one T cell receptor (beta chain). Its cognate antigen has yet to be identified. No base-level quality is on record; no much larger clone is a single base apart. The data stem from a study of blood T cell repertoires in COVID-19 (dated by TCRdb to 2020 to 2021). For the study in its entirety: Samples covering the acute and convalescent phases of COVID-19 were provided by collaborators in the United States, Italy and Spain. Where HLA class I and class II types were available, the types were taken from metadata supplied by the sample provider, not from assay-based typing. Samples were obtained from the ongoing ImmuneRACE study (first 160 participants) and from 950 to 1,500 subjects provided by 6 global collaborators. The repertoires were made available in a free public database intended to serve as a resource for research on the immune response to SARS-CoV-2. Nearly every sample came with metadata listing a de-identified subject ID, COVID-19 status, age in years and sex. Subjects who had been exposed to COVID-19, were actively infected with it, or had recovered from it provided the deeply sampled blood TCRbeta repertoires that made up the dataset. The material from the prospective study consisted of cDNA or gDNA derived from T cells, B-cell-depleted T cells, or PBMCs.

Overall results and qualifications from the work: Clinical and demographic metadata were provided uncurated, with the amount varying by source and participant.

V lost 0 bases and J lost 4 bases; the stretch between them is 9 bases long. The CDR3 covers 14 residues, taking in both the cysteine and the phenylalanine. The kept DNA is CDR3 alone, 42 bases in frame from the first base. Looking up the germline V gene yields CDR1 SGHTS and CDR2 YDEGEE. The collaborating institutions used their own protocols to collect whole blood in K2EDTA tubes. For TCRbeta analysis, collaborators shipped samples as frozen whole blood, isolated PBMCs, or DNA extracted from either of those sample types. TCRbeta CDR3 regions were amplified from genomic DNA by means of the immunoSEQ Assay, a bias-controlled multiplex PCR. The source study handled its data this way. Nucleated cell counts per sample were estimated from amplification of reference gene primers within the assay. To quantify the absolute abundance of each unique TCRbeta CDR3 rearrangement, sequence reads were collapsed and filtered. Productive Simpson clonality was computed per sample as the square root of Simpson's diversity index over productive rearrangements. The table comes from immuneACCESS by way of TCRdb, which keeps in-frame sequences with V and J called. Part of the clones is missing from these tables; in studies checked, under half for an unresolved V gene and the rest for unknown reasons. The V and J calls and clone size are taken from that table; D and trimming were inferred from the DNA. In this sample the table shows tens of thousands of clones, 85% to 90% of which occur a single time. About 7% of the sample lies in the top ten.

Sequences were obtained from peripheral blood. The TCR originated in a woman of 80 years or more with active COVID-19. The chain uses TRBV5-8 and TRBJ2-3, with TRBD2 perhaps the D gene, on 6 matching bases. The DNA is as follows: TGTGCCAGCAGCTTGGCGGGAGCGTCAGATACGCAGTATTTT. Translation gives CASSLAGASDTQYF.